Sequencing of this TCR beta chain was carried out in a study of Graves' ophthalmopathy and Graves' hyperthyroidism. Study context: Before any treatment, peripheral blood was taken at the initial diagnosis.

The authors amplified TCR beta CDR3 regions from RNA transcripts. Investigators did first-round RT-PCR with HTBI primers, then second-round multiplex PCR. TCRdb redid the calling of the multiplex PCR reads with MiXCR, one entry per CDR3 protein. The table includes tens of thousands of distinct CDR3 sequences, around half detected once. This clonotype has a count of ten or more. This CDR3 region has 13 residues. The germline V gene encodes CDR1 SGHTA and CDR2 FQGTGA. V was pared by 5 bases and J by 3 bases, with 11 bases between. Reliance was placed on clinical symptoms, serum thyroxine, TRAb, thyroid ultrasound and orbital computed tomography for diagnosis.

This receptor was identified in an adult woman with stable Graves' hyperthyroidism. The sample comprised peripheral blood. The chain employs TRBV7-3 and TRBJ2-7, with D hard to call. This CDR3 reads CASSLGFNYEQYF. DNA of the CDR3: TGTGCCAGCAGCCTAGGGTTCAACTACGAGCAGTACTTC.